The clone carrying this T cell receptor (beta chain) was observed a handful of times. What it recognizes is unknown. These data are taken from a study of beta chain features in type 1 diabetes. The CDR3 runs 16 residues. The V gene's germline CDR1 is SNHLY and CDR2 FYNNEI. Trimming left V 0 bases short and J 0 bases short, with 10 bases between. Regarding the study as a whole: Shorter TCRB CDR3s, moderately but significantly so, were found in Type 1 diabetes patients in all four CD4+ subsets.

Expressed TCRB transcripts were sequenced because the entire RNA isolate underwent reverse transcription. The protocol was immunoSEQ multiplex PCR, while the TCRdb copy is restricted to in-frame clones and leaves out a portion. The sample lists over 350,000 clones, more than 13% occurring once. In total, each donor contributed a single heparinised blood draw that averaged roughly 100 mL. The clonotype originates from a woman under 30 in good health. V is TRBV2 and J is TRBJ2-3; possibly TRBD2 for D (6 bases). Sequencing used naive CD4+ T cells from blood. CDR3 DNA: TGTGCCAGCAGTGAAGCCGGGGCGGGAAGCACAGATACGCAGTATTTT. Encoded protein: CASSEAGAGSTDTQYF.